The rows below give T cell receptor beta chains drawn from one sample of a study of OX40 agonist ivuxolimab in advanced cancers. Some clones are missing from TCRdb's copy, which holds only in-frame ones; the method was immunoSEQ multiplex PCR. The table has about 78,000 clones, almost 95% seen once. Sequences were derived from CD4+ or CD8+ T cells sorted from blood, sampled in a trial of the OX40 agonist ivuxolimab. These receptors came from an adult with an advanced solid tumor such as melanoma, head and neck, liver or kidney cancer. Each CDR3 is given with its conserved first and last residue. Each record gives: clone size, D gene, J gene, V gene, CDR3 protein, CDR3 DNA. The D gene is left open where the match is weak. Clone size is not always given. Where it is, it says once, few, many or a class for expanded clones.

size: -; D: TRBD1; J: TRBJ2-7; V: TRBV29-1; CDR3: CSVGHGTGGGGEQYF; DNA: TGCAGCGTTGGCCATGGGACAGGGGGCGGGGGCGAGCAGTACTTC
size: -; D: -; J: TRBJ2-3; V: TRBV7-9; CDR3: CASSPTGDTQYF; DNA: TGTGCCAGCAGCCCCACTGGGGATACGCAGTATTTT
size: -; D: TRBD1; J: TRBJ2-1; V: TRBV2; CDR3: CASRGQGEGGQFF; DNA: TGTGCCAGCAGGGGACAGGGGGAAGGCGGGCAGTTCTTC
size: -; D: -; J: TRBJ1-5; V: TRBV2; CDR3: CASNPRAYSNQPQHF; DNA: TGTGCCAGCAACCCCAGGGCGTATAGCAATCAGCCCCAGCATTTT
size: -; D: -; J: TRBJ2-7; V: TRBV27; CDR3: CASSLKRASYEQYF; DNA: TGTGCCAGCAGTTTAAAGAGGGCCTCCTACGAGCAGTACTTC
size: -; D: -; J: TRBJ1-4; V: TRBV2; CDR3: CASSGATNEKLFF; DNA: TGTGCCAGCAGTGGAGCAACTAATGAAAAACTGTTTTTT
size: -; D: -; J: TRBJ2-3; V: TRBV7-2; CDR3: CASSLASGTDTQYF; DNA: TGTGCCAGCAGCTTAGCGTCGGGGACAGATACGCAGTATTTT
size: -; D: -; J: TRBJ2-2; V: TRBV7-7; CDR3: CASSLTSPGELFF; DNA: TGTGCTAGCTCCCTCACCTCCCCCGGGGAGCTGTTTTTT
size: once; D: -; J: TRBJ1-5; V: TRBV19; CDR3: CASSITPRGSNQPQHF; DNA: TGTGCCAGTAGTATAACCCCGAGGGGCAGCAATCAGCCCCAGCATTTT
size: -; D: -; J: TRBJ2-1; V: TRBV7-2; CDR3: CASSPDWSSYNEQFF; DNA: TGTGCCAGCAGCCCTGACTGGAGCTCCTACAATGAGCAGTTCTTC
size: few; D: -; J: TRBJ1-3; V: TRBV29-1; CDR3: CSVALVPTGNTIYF; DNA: TGCAGCGTTGCCCTCGTGCCCACTGGAAACACCATATATTTT
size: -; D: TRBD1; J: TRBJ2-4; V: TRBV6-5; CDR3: CASRQGLLAKNIQYF; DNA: TGTGCCAGCAGACAGGGGTTACTAGCCAAAAACATTCAGTACTTC
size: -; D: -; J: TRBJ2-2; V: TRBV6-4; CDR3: CASSDRRRGRTGELFF; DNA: TGTGCCAGCAGTGACCGGAGGAGGGGGCGAACCGGGGAGCTGTTTTTT
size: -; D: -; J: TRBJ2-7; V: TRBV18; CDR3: CASSPSWGIPYEQYF; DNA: TGTGCCAGCTCACCGAGCTGGGGTATCCCCTACGAGCAGTACTTC
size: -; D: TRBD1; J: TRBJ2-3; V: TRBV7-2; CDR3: CASSWGQGADTQYF; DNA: TGTGCCAGCAGCTGGGGACAGGGGGCAGATACGCAGTATTTT
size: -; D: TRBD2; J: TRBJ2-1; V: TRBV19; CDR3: CASSTGLAGDEQFF; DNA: TGTGCCAGTAGTACGGGACTAGCGGGAGACGAGCAGTTCTTC
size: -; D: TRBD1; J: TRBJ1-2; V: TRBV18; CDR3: CASSSDRGTRGYTF; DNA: TGTGCCAGCTCATCCGACAGGGGCACGAGGGGCTACACCTTC
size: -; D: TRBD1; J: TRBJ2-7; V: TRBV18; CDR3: CASSPPSVGTGGYEQYF; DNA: TGTGCCAGCTCACCACCGTCGGTCGGGACAGGGGGTTACGAGCAGTACTTC
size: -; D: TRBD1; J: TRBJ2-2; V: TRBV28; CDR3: CASSHPAPGTGNTGELFF; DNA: TGTGCCAGCAGTCACCCAGCCCCCGGGACAGGGAACACCGGGGAGCTGTTTTTT
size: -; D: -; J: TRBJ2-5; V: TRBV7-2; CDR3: CASSLERGETQYF; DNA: TGTGCCAGCAGCTTAGAAAGAGGAGAGACCCAGTACTTC
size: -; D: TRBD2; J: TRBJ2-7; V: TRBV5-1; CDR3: CASTPASGHSYEQYF; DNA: TGCGCCAGCACCCCCGCTAGCGGCCACTCCTACGAGCAGTACTTC
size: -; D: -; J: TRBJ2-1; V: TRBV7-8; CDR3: CASSSGSYNEQFF; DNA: TGTGCCAGCAGCTCGGGTTCCTACAATGAGCAGTTCTTC
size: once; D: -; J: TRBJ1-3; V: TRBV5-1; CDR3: CASSLAPGEGNTIYF; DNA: TGCGCCAGCAGCTTGGCCCCGGGAGAAGGAAACACCATATATTTT
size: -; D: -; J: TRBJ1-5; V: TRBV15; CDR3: CATSREWPQPQHF; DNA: TGTGCCACCAGCAGAGAATGGCCTCAGCCCCAGCATTTT
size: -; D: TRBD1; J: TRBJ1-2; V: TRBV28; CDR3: CASSPDRGLGYTF; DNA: TGTGCCAGCAGCCCTGACAGGGGGCTCGGCTACACCTTC
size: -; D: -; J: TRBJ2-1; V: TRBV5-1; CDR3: CASSFDSTTSSYNEQFF; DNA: TGCGCCAGCAGCTTCGACTCGACTACTAGCTCCTACAATGAGCAGTTCTTC
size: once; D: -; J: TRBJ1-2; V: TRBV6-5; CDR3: CASTNRAHGYTF; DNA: TGTGCCAGCACTAACAGGGCCCATGGCTACACCTTC
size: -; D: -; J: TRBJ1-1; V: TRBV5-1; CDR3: CASSSRPETGSEAFF; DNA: TGCGCCAGCAGCTCACGACCAGAAACGGGCTCTGAAGCTTTCTTT
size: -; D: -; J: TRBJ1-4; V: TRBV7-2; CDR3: CASSLNRRGSEKLFF; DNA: TGTGCCAGCAGCTTAAACAGGAGGGGGAGTGAAAAACTGTTTTTT
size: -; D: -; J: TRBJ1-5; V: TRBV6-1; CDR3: CASSAQGQRQPQHF; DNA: TGTGCCAGCAGTGCACAAGGCCAGAGGCAGCCCCAGCATTTT
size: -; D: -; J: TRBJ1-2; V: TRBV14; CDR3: CASSLRYRESGDGYTF; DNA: TGTGCCAGCAGCCTTCGATACAGGGAATCCGGGGATGGCTACACCTTC
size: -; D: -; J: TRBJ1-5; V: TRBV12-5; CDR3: CASGLVHGGPQHF; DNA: TGTGCTAGTGGTTTGGTACACGGGGGGCCCCAGCATTTT
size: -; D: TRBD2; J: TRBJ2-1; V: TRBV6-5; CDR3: CASSYSGTSGARQFF; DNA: TGTGCCAGCAGTTACTCGGGGACTAGCGGGGCCCGGCAGTTCTTC
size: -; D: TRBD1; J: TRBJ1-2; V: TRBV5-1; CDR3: CASSPHSGQTNYGYTF; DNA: TGCGCCAGCAGCCCACATTCGGGACAGACTAACTATGGCTACACCTTC
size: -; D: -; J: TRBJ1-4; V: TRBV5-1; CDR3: CASSLWDGGRGTNEKLFF; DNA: TGCGCCAGCAGCTTGTGGGACGGGGGCCGGGGAACTAATGAAAAACTGTTTTTT
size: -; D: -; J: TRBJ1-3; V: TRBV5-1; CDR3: CASSLAGGSSGNTIYF; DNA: TGCGCCAGCAGCTTGGCCGGCGGGAGCTCTGGAAACACCATATATTTT
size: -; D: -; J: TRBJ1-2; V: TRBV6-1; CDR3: CASSEQGNYGYTF; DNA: TGTGCCAGCAGTGAACAGGGTAACTATGGCTACACCTTC
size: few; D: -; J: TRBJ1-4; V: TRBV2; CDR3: CASAWLGQGEKLFF; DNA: TGTGCCAGCGCGTGGTTAGGGCAAGGTGAAAAACTGTTTTTT
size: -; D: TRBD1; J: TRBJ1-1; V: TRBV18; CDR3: CASSPRTGWDTEAFF; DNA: TGTGCCAGCTCACCCAGGACAGGGTGGGACACTGAAGCTTTCTTT
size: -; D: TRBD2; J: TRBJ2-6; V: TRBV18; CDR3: CASSPLGTSGIKGGANVLTF; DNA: TGTGCCAGCTCACCACTTGGGACTAGCGGGATAAAGGGTGGGGCCAACGTCCTGACTTTC
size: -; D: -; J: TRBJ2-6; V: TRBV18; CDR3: CASSPQVGAGANVLTF; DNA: TGTGCCAGCTCACCACAGGTCGGGGCTGGGGCCAACGTCCTGACTTTC